These T cell receptor beta chains were read from a single sample in a study of cytomegalovirus exposure and HLA in healthy donors. Repertoires were generated with immunoSEQ multiplex PCR, while TCRdb's copy carries only in-frame clones and drops some. This sample has 150,000 to 200,000 clones, with 80% to 90% found just once. The sample consisted of PBMCs. These receptors all come from a male donor in good health and CMV-seronegative. Both conserved end residues are part of each CDR3. A D gene is named only where the DNA matches it firmly. The size field is filled for only some rows; it gives once, few, many or a size class.

clone size,D gene,V gene,J gene,CDR3 protein,CDR3 DNA
.,.,TRBV4-2,TRBJ2-3,CASSQDYNRVRVSAYTDTQYF,TGTGCCAGCAGCCAAGATTACAACAGGGTGCGGGTTTCGGCCTACACAGATACGCAGTATTTT
.,.,TRBV7-9,TRBJ2-6,CSSSLAPGHLVGANVLTF,TGTTCCAGCAGCTTAGCGCCGGGACACCTCGTTGGGGCCAACGTCCTGACTTTC
.,.,TRBV5-4,TRBJ1-2,CASSPRSPGYGYTF,TGTGCCAGCAGTCCCCGGTCTCCCGGGTATGGCTACACCTTC
few,TRBD1,TRBV6-5,TRBJ2-7,CASSPHGQGLVEQYF,TGTGCCAGCAGTCCCCATGGACAGGGCTTGGTCGAGCAGTACTTC
.,.,TRBV5-6,TRBJ1-2,CASSLRQVAADTF,TGTGCCAGCAGCTTGCGGCAGGTGGCCGCAGACACCTTC
.,.,TRBV27,TRBJ1-1,CASSLSADTEAFF,TGTGCCAGCAGTTTGTCTGCGGACACTGAAGCTTTCTTT
.,.,TRBV28,TRBJ1-3,CASSVRAGAGNTIYF,TGTGCCAGCAGTGTCCGCGCAGGGGCTGGAAACACCATATATTTT
.,.,TRBV2,TRBJ1-1,CASSEVPLLMNTEAFF,TGTGCCAGCAGTGAAGTTCCATTACTAATGAACACTGAAGCTTTCTTT
.,TRBD1,TRBV6-6,TRBJ1-5,CASSYPTGGDNQPQHF,TGTGCCAGCAGTTACCCGACAGGGGGTGACAATCAGCCCCAGCATTTT
.,.,TRBV19,TRBJ1-4,CASSMRAGATNEKLFF,TGTGCCAGTAGTATGCGTGCGGGGGCAACTAATGAAAAACTGTTTTTT
.,.,TRBV5-1,TRBJ1-2,CASSSQGNYGYTF,TGCGCCAGCAGCTCTCAGGGGAACTATGGCTACACCTTC
.,TRBD1,TRBV6-1,TRBJ2-3,CASRPGQDTDTQYF,TGTGCCAGCAGGCCGGGACAGGACACAGATACGCAGTATTTT
.,TRBD1,TRBV19,TRBJ1-2,CASSVGQGNYGYTF,TGTGCCAGTAGTGTGGGACAGGGGAACTATGGCTACACCTTC
.,.,TRBV6-5,TRBJ1-1,CASSRGHEAFF,TGTGCCAGCAGCCGCGGCCATGAAGCTTTCTTT
.,.,TRBV6-5,TRBJ2-1,CASSSPSMLAYEQFF,TGTGCCAGCAGTTCTCCTTCGATGTTAGCCTATGAGCAGTTCTTC
.,TRBD1,TRBV7-2,TRBJ2-2,CASSQGSDRTGGELFF,TGTGCCAGCAGCCAAGGGTCCGACAGGACAGGCGGGGAGCTGTTTTTT
.,.,TRBV19,TRBJ1-3,CASSSRGSGNTIYF,TGTGCCAGTAGTTCCAGGGGCTCTGGAAACACCATATATTTT
.,.,TRBV7-2,TRBJ1-2,CASSLGPQGAYGYTF,TGTGCCAGCAGCTTAGGTCCTCAGGGCGCCTATGGCTACACCTTC